A selection of T cell receptor beta chains follows, all from one sample in a study of blood T cells in healthy people across ages. TCRdb itself ran the 5' RACE reads through MiXCR, one entry per CDR3 protein. The data show 1,800,000 or so distinct CDR3 sequences, around 42% seen once. Source material: blood. The receptors originated from a human donor in good health. The CDR3 runs from the conserved cysteine through the conserved F or W. A D gene is named only where the DNA matches it firmly. Expanded clones are given a class, and other clones once, few, many or no size at all.

D: TRBD1
J: TRBJ1-1
V: TRBV7-2
size: few
CDR3: CASSGTGGSTEAFF
DNA: TGTGCCAGCAGCGGAACAGGGGGAAGCACTGAAGCTTTCTTT

D: -
J: TRBJ1-2
V: TRBV4-3
size: few
CDR3: CASSQTLGGPATYGYTF
DNA: TGCGCCAGCAGCCAAACCCTCGGGGGCCCAGCAACCTATGGCTACACCTTC

D: -
J: TRBJ2-6
V: TRBV7-2
size: many
CDR3: CASSLGPSRAGANVLTF
DNA: TGTGCCAGCAGCTTAGGCCCCAGTCGGGCTGGGGCCAACGTCCTGACTTTC

D: -
J: TRBJ2-7
V: TRBV7-3
size: few
CDR3: CASSFKPSGEQYF
DNA: TGTGCCAGCAGTTTTAAGCCCTCTGGGGAGCAGTACTTC

D: -
J: TRBJ1-4
V: TRBV4-2
size: -
CDR3: CASSARDMSNEKLFF
DNA: TGTGCCAGCAGCGCCCGGGACATGTCTAATGAAAAACTGTTTTTT

D: -
J: TRBJ1-5
V: TRBV7-9
size: -
CDR3: CASSLGSQNQPQHF
DNA: TGTGCCAGCAGCTTGGGCAGCCAAAATCAGCCCCAGCATTTT

D: TRBD2
J: TRBJ2-1
V: TRBV2
size: -
CDR3: CASSSTSGGALSYNEQFF
DNA: TGTGCCAGCAGTTCGACTAGCGGGGGGGCGCTCTCCTACAATGAGCAGTTCTTC

D: TRBD2
J: TRBJ2-3
V: TRBV20-1
size: few
CDR3: CSAKSASGYTDTQYF
DNA: TGCAGTGCCAAATCGGCTAGCGGGTACACAGATACGCAGTATTTT

D: -
J: TRBJ2-3
V: TRBV7-8
size: -
CDR3: CASSVRGAFYPDTQYF
DNA: TGTGCCAGCAGCGTAAGGGGGGCCTTCTACCCAGATACGCAGTATTTT

D: -
J: TRBJ2-3
V: TRBV29-1
size: -
CDR3: CNVEDTGSTDTQYF
DNA: TGCAACGTTGAAGACACGGGGAGCACAGATACGCAGTATTTT

D: -
J: TRBJ2-5
V: TRBV3-1
size: -
CDR3: CASSPRLVLEQYF
DNA: TGTGCCAGCAGCCCACGACTAGTTCTTGAGCAGTACTTC

D: TRBD2
J: TRBJ2-1
V: TRBV5-6
size: few
CDR3: CASSFPLAGVPLQFF
DNA: TGTGCCAGCAGCTTTCCCCTAGCGGGGGTTCCCCTTCAGTTCTTC

D: -
J: TRBJ2-1
V: TRBV6-2/TRBV6-3
size: -
CDR3: CAINRDTLSYNEQFF
DNA: TGTGCCATAAACCGGGACACCCTCTCCTACAATGAGCAGTTCTTC

D: -
J: TRBJ1-2
V: TRBV6-6
size: -
CDR3: CASRGPNTGPVKGYTF
DNA: TGTGCCAGCAGGGGTCCTAACACAGGACCGGTGAAGGGCTACACCTTC

D: -
J: TRBJ2-3
V: TRBV9
size: -
CDR3: CASSVVDFTDTQYF
DNA: TGTGCCAGCAGCGTAGTTGATTTCACAGATACGCAGTATTTT

D: -
J: TRBJ1-6
V: TRBV6-1
size: -
CDR3: CAGSDLDSPLHF
DNA: TGTGCCGGCAGTGATTTGGATTCACCCCTCCACTTT